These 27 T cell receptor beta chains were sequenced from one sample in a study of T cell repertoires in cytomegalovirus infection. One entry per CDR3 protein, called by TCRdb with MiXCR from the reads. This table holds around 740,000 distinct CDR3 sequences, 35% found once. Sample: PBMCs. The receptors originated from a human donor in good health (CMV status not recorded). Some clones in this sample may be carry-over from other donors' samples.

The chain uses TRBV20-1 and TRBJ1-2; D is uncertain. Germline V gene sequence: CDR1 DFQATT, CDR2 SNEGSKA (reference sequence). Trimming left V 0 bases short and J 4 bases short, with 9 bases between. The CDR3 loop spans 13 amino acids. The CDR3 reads CSARDRATYGYTF. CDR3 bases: TGCAGTGCTAGAGATCGCGCCACCTATGGCTACACCTTC.

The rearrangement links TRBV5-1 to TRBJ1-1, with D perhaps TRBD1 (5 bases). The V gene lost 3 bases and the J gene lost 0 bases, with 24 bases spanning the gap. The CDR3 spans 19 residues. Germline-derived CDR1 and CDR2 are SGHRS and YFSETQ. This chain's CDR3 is CASSSGQPINLNMNTEAFF. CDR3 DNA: TGCGCCAGCAGCTCTGGACAACCAATTAACCTGAACATGAACACTGAAGCTTTCTTT.

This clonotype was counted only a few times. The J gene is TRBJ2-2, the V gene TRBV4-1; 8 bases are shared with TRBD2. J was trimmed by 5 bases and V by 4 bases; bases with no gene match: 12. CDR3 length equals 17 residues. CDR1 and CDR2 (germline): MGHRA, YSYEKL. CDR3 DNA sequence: TGCGCCAGCAGCCCTCCTAAAGCGGGAGTCTCTACCGGGGAGCTGTTTTTT. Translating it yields CASSPPKAGVSTGELFF.

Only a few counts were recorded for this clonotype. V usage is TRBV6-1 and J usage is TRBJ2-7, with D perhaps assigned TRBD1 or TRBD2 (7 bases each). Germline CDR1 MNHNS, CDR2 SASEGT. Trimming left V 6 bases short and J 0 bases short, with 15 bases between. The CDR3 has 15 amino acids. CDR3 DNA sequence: TGTGCCAGCAGGGGAGGGGGCTTCTCCTCCTACGAGCAGTACTTC. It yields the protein CASRGGGFSSYEQYF.

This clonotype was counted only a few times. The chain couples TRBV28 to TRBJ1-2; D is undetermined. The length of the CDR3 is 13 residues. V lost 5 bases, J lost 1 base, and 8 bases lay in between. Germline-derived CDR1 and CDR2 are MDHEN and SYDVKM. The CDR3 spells CASSRQYNYGYTF. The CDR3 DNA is TGTGCCAGCAGTCGTCAGTATAACTATGGCTACACCTTC.

CDR3 protein: CASSTIEHTEAFF. CDR3 nucleotide sequence: TGTGCCAGCAGTACGATAGAACACACTGAAGCTTTCTTT. The chain uses TRBV28 and TRBJ1-1; D is undetermined. V gave up 5 bases and J gave up 3 bases, with 10 bases separating them. Per the germline V gene, CDR1 is MDHEN and CDR2 is SYDVKM. CDR3 length: 13 residues.

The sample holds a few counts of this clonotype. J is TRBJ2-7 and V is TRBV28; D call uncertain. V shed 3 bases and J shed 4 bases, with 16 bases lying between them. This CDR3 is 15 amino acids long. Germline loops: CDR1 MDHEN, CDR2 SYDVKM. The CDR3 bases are TGTGCCAGCAGTTTCCTGACTCGTCTCCCTTACGAGCAGTACTTC. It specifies CASSFLTRLPYEQYF.

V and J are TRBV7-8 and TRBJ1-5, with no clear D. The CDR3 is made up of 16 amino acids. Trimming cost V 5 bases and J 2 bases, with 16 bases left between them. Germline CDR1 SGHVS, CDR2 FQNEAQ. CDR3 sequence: CASSPRLGNGNQPQHF. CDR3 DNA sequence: TGTGCCAGCAGCCCTCGCCTGGGAAATGGCAATCAGCCCCAGCATTTT. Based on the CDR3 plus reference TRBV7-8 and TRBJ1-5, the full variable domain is GAGVSQSPRYKVAKRGQDVALRCDPISGHVSLFWYQQALGQGPEFLTYFQNEAQLDKSGLPSDRFFAERPEGSVSTLKIQRTQQEDSAVYLCASSPRLGNGNQPQHFGDGTRLSIL.

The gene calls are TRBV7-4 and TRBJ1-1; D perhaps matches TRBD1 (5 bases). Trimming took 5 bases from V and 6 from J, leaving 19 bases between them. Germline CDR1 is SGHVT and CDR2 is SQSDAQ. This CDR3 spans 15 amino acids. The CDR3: CASSPPGGSSSEAFF. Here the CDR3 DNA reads TGTGCCAGCAGCCCACCTGGGGGGTCTTCGTCTGAAGCTTTCTTT. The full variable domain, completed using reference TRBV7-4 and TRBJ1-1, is GAGVSQSPRYKVAKRGRDVALRCDSISGHVTLYWYRQTLGQGSEVLTYSQSDAQRDKSGRPSGRFSAERPERSVSTLKIQRTEQGDSAVYLCASSPPGGSSSEAFFGQGTRLTVV.

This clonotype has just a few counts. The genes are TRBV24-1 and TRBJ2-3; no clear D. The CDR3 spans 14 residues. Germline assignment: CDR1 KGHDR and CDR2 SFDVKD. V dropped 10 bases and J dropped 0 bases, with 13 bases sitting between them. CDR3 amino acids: CATSLRGSTDTQYF. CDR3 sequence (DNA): TGTGCCACTTCCCTCCGCGGTAGCACAGATACGCAGTATTTT.

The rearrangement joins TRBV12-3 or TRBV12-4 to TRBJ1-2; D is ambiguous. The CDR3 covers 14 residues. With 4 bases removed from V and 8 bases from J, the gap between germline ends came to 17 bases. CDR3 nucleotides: TGTGCCAGCAGTTCACGGTGGCTTCGTGGAGGCTACACCTTC. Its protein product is CASSSRWLRGGYTF.

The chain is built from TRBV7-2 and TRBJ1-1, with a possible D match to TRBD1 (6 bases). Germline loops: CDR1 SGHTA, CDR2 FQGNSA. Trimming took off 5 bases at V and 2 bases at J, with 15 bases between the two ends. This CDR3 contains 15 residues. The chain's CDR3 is CASSPLTGANTEAFF. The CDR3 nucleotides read TGTGCCAGCAGCCCGCTGACAGGAGCCAACACTGAAGCTTTCTTT.

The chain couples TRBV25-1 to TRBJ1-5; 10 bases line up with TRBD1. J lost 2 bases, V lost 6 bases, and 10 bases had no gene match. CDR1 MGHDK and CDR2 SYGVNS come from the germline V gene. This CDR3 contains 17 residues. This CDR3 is CASSSGTGVLGNQPQHF. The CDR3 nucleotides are TGTGCCAGCAGCTCCGGGACAGGGGTTTTGGGCAATCAGCCCCAGCATTTT.

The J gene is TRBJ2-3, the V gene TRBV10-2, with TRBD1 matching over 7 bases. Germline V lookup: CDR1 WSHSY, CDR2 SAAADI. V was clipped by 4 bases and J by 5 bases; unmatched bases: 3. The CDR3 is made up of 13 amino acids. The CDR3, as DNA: TGCGCCAGCAGTGGCTACAGGGGAGATACGCAGTATTTT. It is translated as CASSGYRGDTQYF.

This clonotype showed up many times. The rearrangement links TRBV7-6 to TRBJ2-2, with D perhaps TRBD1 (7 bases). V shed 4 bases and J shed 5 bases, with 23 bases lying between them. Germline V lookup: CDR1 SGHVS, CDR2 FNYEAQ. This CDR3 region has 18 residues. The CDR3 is CASSSRPVDRAGTGELFF. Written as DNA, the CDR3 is TGTGCCAGCAGCTCCCGACCCGTAGACAGGGCGGGAACCGGGGAGCTGTTTTTT.

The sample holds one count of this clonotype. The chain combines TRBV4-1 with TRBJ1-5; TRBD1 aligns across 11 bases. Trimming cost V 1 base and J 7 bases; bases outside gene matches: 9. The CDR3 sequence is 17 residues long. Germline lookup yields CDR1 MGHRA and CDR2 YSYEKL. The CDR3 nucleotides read TGCGCCAGCAGCCAAGGGACAGGGGGCGAAGTCGGGCAGCCCCAGCATTTT. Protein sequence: CASSQGTGGEVGQPQHF.

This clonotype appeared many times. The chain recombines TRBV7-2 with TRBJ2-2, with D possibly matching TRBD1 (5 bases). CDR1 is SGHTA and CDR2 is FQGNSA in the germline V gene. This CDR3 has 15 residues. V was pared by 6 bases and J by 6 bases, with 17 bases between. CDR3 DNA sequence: TGTGCCAGCAGTTTCCAGACAGACTTGGCCGGGGAGCTGTTTTTT. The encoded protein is CASSFQTDLAGELFF.

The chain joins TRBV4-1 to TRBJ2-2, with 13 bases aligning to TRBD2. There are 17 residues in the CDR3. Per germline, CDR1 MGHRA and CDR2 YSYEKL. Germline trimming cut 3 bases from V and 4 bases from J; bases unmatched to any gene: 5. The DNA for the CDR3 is TGCGCCAGCAGCCAGGGACTAGCGGGGTCGGGCACCGGGGAGCTGTTTTTT. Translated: CASSQGLAGSGTGELFF.

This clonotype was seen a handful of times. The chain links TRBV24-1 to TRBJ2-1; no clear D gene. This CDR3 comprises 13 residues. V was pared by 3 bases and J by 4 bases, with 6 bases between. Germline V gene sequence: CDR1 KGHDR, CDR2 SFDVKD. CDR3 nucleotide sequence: TGTGCCACCAGTGATCGTCTTTACAATGAGCAGTTCTTC. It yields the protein CATSDRLYNEQFF.

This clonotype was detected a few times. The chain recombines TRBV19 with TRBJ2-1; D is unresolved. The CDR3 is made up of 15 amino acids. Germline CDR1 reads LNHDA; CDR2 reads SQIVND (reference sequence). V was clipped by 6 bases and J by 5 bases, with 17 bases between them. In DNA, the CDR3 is TGTGCCAGTAGAACTGACGGGTATGGTCACAATGAGCAGTTCTTC. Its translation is CASRTDGYGHNEQFF.

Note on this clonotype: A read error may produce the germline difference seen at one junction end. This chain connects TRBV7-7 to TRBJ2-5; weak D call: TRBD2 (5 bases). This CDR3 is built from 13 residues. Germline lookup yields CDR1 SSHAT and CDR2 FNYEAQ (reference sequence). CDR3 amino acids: CASSRGLGETQYF. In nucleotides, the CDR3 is TGTGCTAGCAGCCGAGGGTTGGGGGAGACCCAGTACTTC.

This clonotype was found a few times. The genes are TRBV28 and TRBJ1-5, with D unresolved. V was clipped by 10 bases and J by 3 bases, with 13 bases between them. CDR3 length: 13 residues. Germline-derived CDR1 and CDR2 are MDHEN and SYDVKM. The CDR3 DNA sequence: TGTGCCACCGGGCAGGCCCTCAATCAGCCCCAGCATTTT. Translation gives CATGQALNQPQHF.

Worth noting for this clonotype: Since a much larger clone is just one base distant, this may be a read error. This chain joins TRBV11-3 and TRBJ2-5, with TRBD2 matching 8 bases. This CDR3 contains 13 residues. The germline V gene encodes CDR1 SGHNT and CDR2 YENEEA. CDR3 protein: CAGSQRGQETQYF. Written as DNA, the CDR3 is TGTGCCGGCAGTCAGCGGGGGCAAGAGACCCAGTACTTC.

The CDR3 DNA sequence: TGTGCCAGCAGCTTACAGGGACAGATACAAGAGACCCAGTACTTC. It specifies CASSLQGQIQETQYF. This chain links TRBV7-2 with TRBJ2-5; 7 bases are a match to TRBD1. CDR1 SGHTA and CDR2 FQGNSA come from the germline V gene. The J segment lost 2 bases and the V segment lost 2 bases, leaving 5 bases of the junction unmatched. The CDR3 sequence is 15 residues long.

CDR3 residues: CANTQESYNEQFF. CDR3 DNA sequence: TGTGCCAACACACAGGAATCCTACAATGAGCAGTTCTTC. The chain carries TRBV2 and TRBJ2-1; D might be TRBD1 (5 bases). Germline CDR1 SNHLY, CDR2 FYNNEI. This CDR3 comprises 13 residues. Trimming stripped 10 bases from V and 1 base from J, with 11 bases between.

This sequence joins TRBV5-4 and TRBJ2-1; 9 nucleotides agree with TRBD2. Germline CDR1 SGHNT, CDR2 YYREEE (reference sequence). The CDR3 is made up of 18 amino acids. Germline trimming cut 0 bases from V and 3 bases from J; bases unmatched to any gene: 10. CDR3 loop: CASSLGGPTSGLYNEQFF. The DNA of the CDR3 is TGTGCCAGCAGCTTGGGGGGACCCACTAGCGGGCTCTACAATGAGCAGTTCTTC.

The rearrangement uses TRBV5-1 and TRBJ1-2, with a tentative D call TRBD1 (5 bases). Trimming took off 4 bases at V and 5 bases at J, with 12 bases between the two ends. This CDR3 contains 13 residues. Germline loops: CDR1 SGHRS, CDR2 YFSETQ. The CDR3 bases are TGCGCCAGCAGCCCCACTCCAGGGTATGGCTACACCTTC. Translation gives CASSPTPGYGYTF.